This T cell receptor (beta chain) was observed in a study of T cell clones after liver transplantation. About the study: Samples came from ITN030ST, which attempted immunosuppression withdrawal within 2 years of liver transplantation. Three of eight recipients were HCV-positive; others had non-autoimmune, non-viral indications. Study-level points and caveats: Circulating graft-donor-reactive CD4 TCRbeta sequences fell significantly post-transplant in most of the 8 subjects. Rather than being deleted, graft donor-reactive T cells may have moved into the graft.

V was pared by 8 bases and J by 5 bases, with 13 bases between. CDR1 is SNHLY, CDR2 FYNNEI, per germline. The CDR3 is 14 residues long. In the case of this clone: The antigen remains undetermined.

Assay: immunoSEQ multiplex PCR; the TCRdb copy retains only in-frame clones and omits some. Among approximately 65,000 clones listed, about 91% were seen once. The V call is TRBV2, the J call TRBJ2-6; D is ambiguous. The TCR comes from a human patient who received a liver transplant. Some T cells may be supplied by the graft donor. This specimen was CD4+ T cells from blood, taken about 27 months after liver transplant. CDR3: CASGYSLRANVLTF. The CDR3 bases are TGTGCCAGCGGTTACAGCTTGCGGGCCAACGTCCTGACTTTC.